There are many counts of the clone carrying this T cell receptor (beta chain). These data belong to a study of T cells in Graves' hyperthyroidism and ophthalmopathy. The CDR3 loop spans 15 amino acids. The germline V gene encodes CDR1 SGHRS and CDR2 YFSETQ. J was trimmed by 5 bases and V by 3 bases; bases with no gene match: 8. Using RNA transcripts as the source, TCR beta CDR3 regions were amplified. An initial round of RT-PCR targeting the TCR CDR3 relied on the HTBI primer set. MiXCR was run by TCRdb on the multiplex PCR reads, yielding one entry per CDR3 protein. The profile shows hundreds of thousands of distinct CDR3 sequences, around 15% of them singletons.

The receptor comes from a woman in her thirties or forties with Graves' ophthalmopathy. The genes are TRBV5-1 and TRBJ1-1, with 9 bases lining up with TRBD1. The sequencing input was blood. CDR3 coding DNA: TGCGCCAGCAGCTCAGTGACAGGGGGAAGTACTGAAGCTTTCTTT. This gives the protein CASSSVTGGSTEAFF.